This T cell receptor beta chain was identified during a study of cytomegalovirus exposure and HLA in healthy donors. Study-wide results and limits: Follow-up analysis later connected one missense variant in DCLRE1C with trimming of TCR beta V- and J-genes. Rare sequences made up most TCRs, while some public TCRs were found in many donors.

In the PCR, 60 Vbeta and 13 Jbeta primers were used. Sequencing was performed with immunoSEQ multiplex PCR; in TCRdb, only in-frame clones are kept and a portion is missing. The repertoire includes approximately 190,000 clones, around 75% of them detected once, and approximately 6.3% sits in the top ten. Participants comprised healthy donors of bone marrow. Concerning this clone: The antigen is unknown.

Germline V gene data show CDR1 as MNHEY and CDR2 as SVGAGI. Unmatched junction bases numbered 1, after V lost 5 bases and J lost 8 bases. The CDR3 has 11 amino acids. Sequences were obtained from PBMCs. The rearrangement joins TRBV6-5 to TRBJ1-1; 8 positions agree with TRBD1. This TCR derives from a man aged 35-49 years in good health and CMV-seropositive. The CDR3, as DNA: TGTGCCAGCAGTCAGGGGGCAGAAGCTTTCTTT. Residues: CASSQGAEAFF.